Below are 30 T cell receptor beta chains sequenced from a single sample in a study of CD8 T cells in ankylosing spondylitis. Each CDR3 protein is one row after TCRdb ran MiXCR on the 5' RACE reads. The sample yields about 140,000 distinct CDR3 sequences, 6.5% to 8.5% seen once. Material for sequencing was synovial fluid, either unsorted or a sorted T cell fraction (not recorded which). The receptors come from a male donor with ankylosing spondylitis.

In this sample, this clonotype turned up many times. J is TRBJ2-6 and V is TRBV7-9; no clear D. Deletions cut 2 bases from V and 5 bases from J, with 10 bases between. This CDR3 is built from 15 residues. CDR1 and CDR2 (germline): SEHNR, FQNEAQ (reference sequence). The CDR3 is CASSLLGERANVLTF. The CDR3 DNA reads TGTGCCAGCAGCTTATTGGGTGAGAGGGCCAACGTCCTGACTTTC.

This rearrangement joins TRBV10-3 to TRBJ1-1, with a possible D match to TRBD1 (6 bases). V was clipped by 5 bases and J by 3 bases, with 13 bases between them. This CDR3 has 14 amino acids. Germline assignment: CDR1 ENHRY and CDR2 SYGVKD. The CDR3 protein is CAISLGGADTEAFF. The CDR3 bases are TGTGCCATCAGTTTGGGGGGCGCGGACACTGAAGCTTTCTTT.

This clonotype has at least ten counts. The chain carries TRBV28 and TRBJ2-2; D is unresolved. This CDR3 spans 13 amino acids. Trimming removed 6 bases from V and 7 bases from J, with 12 bases in between. Germline V gives CDR1 MDHEN, CDR2 SYDVKM. This CDR3 reads CASSLIWDGELFF. CDR3 in DNA: TGTGCCAGCAGCCTCATCTGGGACGGGGAGCTGTTTTTT.

The chain combines TRBV12-3 or TRBV12-4 with TRBJ2-5; TRBD1 might be the D (6 bases). The CDR3 totals 15 residues. Between the trimmed V and J ends, which lost 5 bases and 4 bases, there was a span of 17 bases. For the CDR3, the DNA is TGTGCCAGCAGTCCCCGAACAGGGAAAGGAGAGACCCAGTACTTC. It yields the protein CASSPRTGKGETQYF.

This clonotype was detected ten times or more. J is TRBJ1-1 and V is TRBV7-2; D gene unclear. Trimming removed 3 bases at V and 0 bases at J, with 8 bases between. The germline V gene has CDR1 SGHTA and CDR2 FQGNSA. This CDR3 spans 14 amino acids. The CDR3 is CASSLASLNTEAFF. CDR3 nucleotide sequence: TGTGCCAGCAGCTTGGCATCCTTGAACACTGAAGCTTTCTTT. Full variable domain (rest looked up from reference TRBV7-2 and TRBJ1-1): GAGVSQSPSNKVTEKGKDVELRCDPISGHTALYWYRQSLGQGLEFLIYFQGNSAPDKSGLPSDRFSAERTGGSVSTLTIQRTQQEDSAVYLCASSLASLNTEAFFGQGTRLTVV.

This clonotype was counted only a few times. CDR3 nucleotides: TGTGCCAGCAGCCAAGTTTGGGGCCTAGGTGGCCTCTATGGCTACACCTTC. Its protein product is CASSQVWGLGGLYGYTF. V and J are TRBV4-2 and TRBJ1-2; D is perhaps TRBD1 (5 bases). The V end lost 1 base, the J end lost 4 bases, and 19 bases lay between the germline ends. The CDR3 has 17 amino acids. Per germline, CDR1 LGHNA and CDR2 YNFKEQ.

This clonotype was found many times. V usage is TRBV27 and J usage is TRBJ2-5; weak D call: TRBD2 (5 bases). CDR1 is MNHEY, CDR2 SMNVEV, per germline (reference sequence). V lost 6 bases and J lost 7, with 15 bases in between. The CDR3 covers 13 residues. CDR3 residues: CASRPSEEATQYF. Here the CDR3 DNA reads TGTGCCAGCAGACCATCGGAGGAGGCGACCCAGTACTTC.

In its sample, this clonotype was seen many times. This chain connects TRBV29-1 to TRBJ2-3; D tentatively reads TRBD1 or TRBD2 (5 bases each). Germline V gene lookup returns CDR1 SQVTM and CDR2 ANQGSEA. This CDR3 is 12 amino acids long. Trimming removed 4 bases from V and 4 bases from J, with 9 bases in between. CDR3 loop: CSVVRGSDTQYF. CDR3 DNA: TGCAGCGTTGTTCGGGGCTCAGATACGCAGTATTTT.

This clonotype was seen a few times. The chain is built from TRBV28 and TRBJ2-1, with TRBD1 matching over 12 bases. The CDR3 has 18 residues. The trim removed 4 bases at V and 8 bases at J, leaving 15 bases unmatched. CDR1 is MDHEN and CDR2 is SYDVKM in the germline V gene. This chain's CDR3 is CASSSPQGGQGASDEQFF. Here the CDR3 DNA reads TGTGCCAGCAGTTCCCCCCAGGGGGGACAGGGGGCTAGCGATGAGCAGTTCTTC.

This clonotype was recorded a few times. The chain recombines TRBV24-1 with TRBJ2-5; D uncertain. This CDR3 contains 15 residues. Germline values: CDR1 KGHDR, CDR2 SFDVKD. Trimming cost V 1 base and J 3 bases, with 11 bases left between them. DNA of the CDR3: TGTGCCACCAGTGATTTCGAGACTTCCGAAGAGACCCAGTACTTC. It translates to CATSDFETSEETQYF.

The chain combines TRBV7-2 with TRBJ1-1; D gene uncertain. Germline loops: CDR1 SGHTA, CDR2 FQGNSA. With 1 base removed from V and 4 bases from J, the gap between germline ends came to 7 bases. This CDR3 comprises 13 residues. The CDR3 DNA reads as TGTGCCAGCAGCTTAGTAGGGAGCACTGAAGCTTTCTTT. It encodes CASSLVGSTEAFF.

In its sample, this clonotype was seen once. The chain recombines TRBV12-3 or TRBV12-4 with TRBJ2-6, with no clear D. The CDR3 runs to 15 residues. Deletions cut 2 bases from V and 3 bases from J, with 8 bases between. CDR3 protein: CASSLSPGGANVLTF. The CDR3 DNA follows: TGTGCCAGCAGTTTATCTCCGGGTGGGGCCAACGTCCTGACTTTC.

This clonotype occurred many times. This rearrangement joins TRBV20-1 to TRBJ1-2; a possible D gene is TRBD1 (5 bases). The CDR3 has 14 amino acids. In germline, CDR1 is DFQATT, CDR2 SNEGSKA (reference sequence). Deletions cut 6 bases from V and 4 bases from J, with 18 bases between. This chain's CDR3 is CSATRDSGGYGYTF. The CDR3 coding sequence is TGCAGTGCGACCCGGGATTCTGGGGGCTATGGCTACACCTTC.

The chain employs TRBV30 and TRBJ2-7; TRBD1 matches 10 bases. V lost 2 bases and J lost 4; bases outside the gene matches: 5. Germline lookup yields CDR1 GTSNPN and CDR2 SVGIG (reference sequence). The CDR3 totals 14 residues. The CDR3 DNA follows: TGTGCCTGGAGTCGCGGACAGGGGGGGTACGAGCAGTACTTC. Its translation: CAWSRGQGGYEQYF.

This clonotype was found many times. This chain connects TRBV4-2 to TRBJ2-7; the match to TRBD1 covers 9 bases. Germline V gives CDR1 LGHNA, CDR2 YNFKEQ. The CDR3 is 15 amino acids. J was trimmed by 0 bases and V by 0 bases; bases with no gene match: 0. Here the CDR3 reads CASSQEDRGSYEQYF. In DNA form, the CDR3 reads TGTGCCAGCAGCCAAGAGGACAGGGGCTCCTACGAGCAGTACTTC.

There are a few counts of this clonotype. The chain employs TRBV7-6 and TRBJ2-1; possibly TRBD1 for D (6 bases). The CDR3 covers 13 residues. Germline V gene lookup returns CDR1 SGHVS and CDR2 FNYEAQ. The V and J ends lost 3 bases and 12 bases respectively, with 15 bases between them. The CDR3 sequence is CASSFSWGQGQFF. In DNA, the CDR3 is TGTGCCAGCAGCTTCAGCTGGGGGCAGGGGCAGTTCTTC.

This clonotype appeared many times. The chain employs TRBV20-1 and TRBJ1-1; D remains ambiguous. The CDR3 contains 15 residues. Per germline, CDR1 DFQATT and CDR2 SNEGSKA (reference sequence). V was shortened by 2 bases and J by 1 base, with 14 bases between the two germline ends. The CDR3 region is CSARYRPSGNTEAFF. CDR3 nucleotide sequence: TGCAGTGCTAGATATCGACCATCGGGGAACACTGAAGCTTTCTTT.

This clonotype occurred a few times. CDR3 coding DNA: TGTGCCAGCAGCTTAGGTTCTAGCGGGGGGGCCACAGATACGCAGTATTTT. Translated: CASSLGSSGGATDTQYF. The chain uses TRBV11-1 and TRBJ2-3; TRBD2 matches 12 bases. CDR1 and CDR2 (germline): SGHAT, FQDESV (reference sequence). V trimming: 1 base; J trimming: 2 bases; junction bases outside the gene matches: 4. The CDR3 sequence is 17 residues long.

Many counts were recorded for this clonotype. This chain links TRBV12-5 with TRBJ2-4, with 7 nucleotides matching TRBD2. The germline V gene encodes CDR1 LGHNT and CDR2 FRNRAP. This CDR3 has 14 residues. Trimming took 7 bases from V and 2 from J; bases not matched to a gene: 5. The CDR3 spells CASAGGGPKNIQYF. Here the CDR3 DNA reads TGTGCTAGTGCGGGGGGAGGCCCCAAAAACATTCAGTACTTC.

J is TRBJ2-1 and V is TRBV19, with a weak D call TRBD1 (5 bases). Germline CDR1 and CDR2: LNHDA and SQIVND (reference sequence). This CDR3 has 15 amino acids. The V end was cut by 0 bases, the J end by 4 bases, with 10 bases between. CDR3 in DNA: TGTGCCAGTAGTATAGATCAGGCAGGGTACAATGAGCAGTTCTTC. Encoded protein: CASSIDQAGYNEQFF.

The rearrangement joins TRBV10-2 to TRBJ1-2; TRBD1 matches 7 bases. The CDR3 runs 16 residues. V trimming: 3 bases; J trimming: 3 bases; junction bases outside the gene matches: 10. Germline V gene lookup returns CDR1 WSHSY and CDR2 SAAADI. The CDR3 loop reads CASSETTGTVDYGYTF. The CDR3 DNA is TGCGCCAGCAGTGAAACGACAGGGACGGTGGACTATGGCTACACCTTC.

Turning to this clonotype: The junction departs from germline at one end; a sequencing error may be responsible. The gene calls are TRBV25-1 and TRBJ2-1, with D maybe TRBD2 (6 bases). The CDR3 extends over 13 amino acids. From germline, CDR1 is MGHDK and CDR2 SYGVNS. In DNA form, the CDR3 reads TGTCCCAGCAGTGAATGGGAGGCCGGTGAGCAGTTCTTC. Translation gives CPSSEWEAGEQFF. Supplemented by reference TRBV25-1 and TRBJ2-1, the full variable domain reads EADIYQTPRYLVIGTGKKITLECSQTMGHDKMYWYQQDPGMELHLIHYSYGVNSTEKGDLSSESTVSRIRTEHFPLTLESARPSHTSQYLCPSSEWEAGEQFFGPGTRLTVL.

This clonotype has only a few counts. The rearrangement links TRBV18 to TRBJ1-1; possible D gene TRBD1, 6 bases. The germline gives CDR1 KGHSH, CDR2 LQKENI. The CDR3 has 13 residues. Trimming stripped 1 base from V and 8 bases from J, with 11 bases between. The CDR3: CASSPQGHIEAFF. In nucleotides, the CDR3 is TGTGCCAGCTCACCACAGGGACACATCGAAGCTTTCTTT.

The gene calls are TRBV5-1 and TRBJ2-2; a possible D gene is TRBD1 (5 bases). V lost 4 bases, J lost 3 bases, and 16 bases lay in between. Germline V lookup: CDR1 SGHRS, CDR2 YFSETQ. This CDR3 is 16 amino acids long. In DNA, the CDR3 is TGCGCCAGCAGCCCCGGACATTTCGAGGACACCGGGGAGCTGTTTTTT. Its protein product is CASSPGHFEDTGELFF.

The chain employs TRBV6-5 and TRBJ1-2, with TRBD1 identical over 10 bases. Trimming cost V 0 bases and J 1 base; bases outside gene matches: 8. The CDR3 contains 18 residues. CDR1 is MNHEY and CDR2 is SVGAGI in the germline V gene. The CDR3 DNA is TGTGCCAGCAGTTACTCGATTGGACAGGGGGGCTTTAACTATGGCTACACCTTC. Translating gives CASSYSIGQGGFNYGYTF.

This clonotype was recorded many times. The chain combines TRBV7-2 with TRBJ1-6; 7 nucleotides agree with TRBD1. Losses at the gene ends were 1 base for V and 7 bases for J; bases not matched to a gene: 4. Germline values: CDR1 SGHTA, CDR2 FQGNSA. The CDR3 totals 15 residues. The CDR3 region is CASSLDRGGNSPLHF. In nucleotides, the CDR3 is TGTGCCAGCAGCTTAGACAGGGGTGGAAATTCACCCCTCCACTTT.

This clonotype has ten or more counts. The V gene is TRBV7-2, the J gene TRBJ2-5; D is ambiguous. The CDR3 has 13 residues. Germline V gene data show CDR1 as SGHTA and CDR2 as FQGNSA. Trimming cost V 2 bases and J 2 bases, with 6 bases left between them. CDR3 DNA: TGTGCCAGCAGCTTAAACTGGCAAGAGACCCAGTACTTC. It specifies CASSLNWQETQYF. Combining the CDR3 with reference TRBV7-2 and TRBJ2-5 gives the whole variable domain GAGVSQSPSNKVTEKGKDVELRCDPISGHTALYWYRQSLGQGLEFLIYFQGNSAPDKSGLPSDRFSAERTGGSVSTLTIQRTQQEDSAVYLCASSLNWQETQYFGPGTRLLVL.

The V gene is TRBV20-1, the J gene TRBJ1-5, with D perhaps TRBD1 (6 bases). Trimming pared 1 base from V and 2 bases from J, leaving 15 bases between. Germline assignment: CDR1 DFQATT and CDR2 SNEGSKA (reference sequence). This CDR3 region has 16 residues. The CDR3 protein is CSARVWGRIGNQPQHF. The CDR3 DNA reads as TGCAGTGCTAGAGTGTGGGGGCGCATCGGCAATCAGCCCCAGCATTTT.

The CDR3 coding sequence is TGTGCCAGCAGCCCCCTAGCGGGAGGGTACTACTACAATGAGCAGTTCTTC. Protein sequence: CASSPLAGGYYYNEQFF. The chain recombines TRBV7-6 with TRBJ2-1; 12 bases are a match to TRBD2. The V segment lost 5 bases and the J segment 3 bases; nucleotides outside the gene matches: 8. Germline V CDR1 and CDR2: SGHVS, FNYEAQ. There are 17 residues in the CDR3.

At least ten counts were recorded for this clonotype. This rearrangement joins TRBV10-3 to TRBJ2-2, with D possibly matching TRBD2 (6 bases). The V end lost 7 bases, the J end lost 5 bases, and 14 bases lay between the germline ends. The CDR3 has 14 amino acids. In germline, CDR1 is ENHRY, CDR2 SYGVKD. The CDR3 reads CAITAGRGTGELFF. CDR3 coding DNA: TGTGCCATCACTGCGGGGCGAGGGACCGGGGAGCTGTTTTTT.